This T cell receptor beta chain was obtained from a study of T cells in Graves' hyperthyroidism and ophthalmopathy. Amplification yielded TCR beta CDR3 regions, with RNA transcripts as the source. Researchers ran a first-round RT-PCR on the TCR CDR3 using the HTBI primer set. TCRdb itself ran the multiplex PCR reads through MiXCR, one entry per CDR3 protein. In the table there are 350,000 or so distinct CDR3 sequences, over 15% of which are singletons. This clonotype was observed a handful of times. The CDR3 extends over 13 amino acids. V lost 6 bases and J 5 bases, leaving 8 bases between the germline ends. Germline CDR1 PRHDT, CDR2 FYEKMQ (reference sequence).

The receptor was isolated from a woman between 50 and 59 years old with Graves' hyperthyroidism. The material sequenced was blood. The chain carries TRBV13 and TRBJ2-6, with D unclear. CDR3 protein: CASSSARANVLTF. The CDR3 DNA reads as TGTGCCAGCAGTTCGGCCCGGGCCAACGTCCTGACTTTC.